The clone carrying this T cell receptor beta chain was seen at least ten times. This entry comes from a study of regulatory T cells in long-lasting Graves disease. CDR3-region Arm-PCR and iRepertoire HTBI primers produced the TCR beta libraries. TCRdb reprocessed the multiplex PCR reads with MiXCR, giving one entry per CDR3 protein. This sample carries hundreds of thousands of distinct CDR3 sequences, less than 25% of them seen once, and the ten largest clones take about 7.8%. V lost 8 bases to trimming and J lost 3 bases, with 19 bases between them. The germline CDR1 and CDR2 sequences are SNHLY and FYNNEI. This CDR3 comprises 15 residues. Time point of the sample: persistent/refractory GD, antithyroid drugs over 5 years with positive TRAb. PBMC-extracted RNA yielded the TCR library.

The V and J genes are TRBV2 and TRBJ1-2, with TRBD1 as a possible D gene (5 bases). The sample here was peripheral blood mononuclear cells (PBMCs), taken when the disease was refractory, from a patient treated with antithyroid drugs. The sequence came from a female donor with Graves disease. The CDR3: CASPGLSRRDYGYTF. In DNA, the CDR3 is TGTGCCAGCCCGGGACTATCTAGAAGGGACTATGGCTACACCTTC.